These 6 T cell receptor beta chains were all obtained from the same sample, sequenced in a study of blood T cell repertoires in COVID-19. The protocol was immunoSEQ multiplex PCR, while the TCRdb copy is restricted to in-frame clones and leaves out a portion. The table records roughly 340,000 clones, roughly nine tenths of them present only once. The sample taken for sequencing was peripheral blood. The source of these receptors is a woman aged 25 to 39 with COVID-19, enrolled during active disease.

The V gene is TRBV6-6, the J gene TRBJ1-5; 7 bases map to TRBD1. V was clipped by 7 bases and J by 4 bases; unmatched bases: 7. The CDR3 totals 14 residues. CDR1 and CDR2 (germline): MNHNY, SVGAGI (reference sequence). The DNA for the CDR3 is TGTGCCAGCACCCAGGGACAGATGAATCAGCCCCAGCATTTT. It codes for CASTQGQMNQPQHF.

This chain joins TRBV7-2 and TRBJ2-7; 8 nucleotides line up with TRBD2. The V gene's germline CDR1 is SGHTA and CDR2 FQGNSA. This CDR3 comprises 15 residues. Trimming took 3 bases from V and 7 from J; bases not matched to a gene: 11. DNA for the CDR3: TGTGCCAGCAGCTTTGGCGGGGGGACATTGGGGGAGCAGTACTTC. Its translation: CASSFGGGTLGEQYF.

The chain links TRBV6-5 to TRBJ1-3; D is unclear. Germline-derived CDR1 and CDR2 are MNHEY and SVGAGI. Trimming took off 7 bases at V and 0 bases at J, with 7 bases between the two ends. The CDR3 has 13 amino acids. The CDR3 nucleotides read TGTGCCAGCACTATCGGCTCTGGAAACACCATATATTTT. Its translation is CASTIGSGNTIYF.

V usage is TRBV5-1 and J usage is TRBJ2-5; D is possibly TRBD1 (6 bases). This CDR3 has 15 amino acids. The germline V and J ends were trimmed by 0 bases and 1 base, with 10 bases remaining between them. CDR1 is SGHRS and CDR2 is YFSETQ in the germline V gene. As DNA, the CDR3 is TGCGCCAGCAGCTTGGGGACAGCAGGCCAAGAGACCCAGTACTTC. Translation gives CASSLGTAGQETQYF.

The V and J genes are TRBV25-1 and TRBJ2-3, with D unresolved. The V and J ends lost 3 bases and 6 bases respectively, with 25 bases between them. The germline CDR1 and CDR2 sequences are MGHDK and SYGVNS. The CDR3 sequence is 18 residues long. In DNA form, the CDR3 reads TGTGCCAGCAGTGAGGGTTTTTTCCAGCGAGGAAATCCCGATACGCAGTATTTT. Amino acids: CASSEGFFQRGNPDTQYF.

The chain links TRBV28 to TRBJ2-7; TRBD2 matches at 13 bases. The CDR3 spans 15 residues. The J segment lost 2 bases and the V segment lost 6 bases, leaving 4 bases of the junction unmatched. In germline, CDR1 is MDHEN, CDR2 SYDVKM. DNA for the CDR3: TGTGCCAGCAGCCGGGGACTAGCGGGAACCTACGAGCAGTACGTC. It yields the protein CASSRGLAGTYEQYV.